This TCR beta chain was documented in a study of T cell changes during pregnancy in multiple sclerosis. Trimming at V came to 1 base and at J to 4 bases, leaving 15 bases not matched to a gene. Per the germline V gene, CDR1 is LNHDA and CDR2 is SQIVND (reference sequence). The CDR3 runs 18 residues. Assay: immunoSEQ multiplex PCR; the TCRdb copy retains only in-frame clones and omits some. The table has 70,000 to 90,000 clones, approximately 92% seen once. The V gene is TRBV19, the J gene TRBJ1-2, with 7 nucleotides matching TRBD1. The sequence derives from a female donor with multiple sclerosis, enrolled in a pregnancy study. The source was peripheral blood, collected in the first trimester of pregnancy. Here the CDR3 DNA reads TGTGCCAGTAGTATAGGCGGGATTCGGACAGGTCGATCCTATGGCTACACCTTC. Translating it yields CASSIGGIRTGRSYGYTF.